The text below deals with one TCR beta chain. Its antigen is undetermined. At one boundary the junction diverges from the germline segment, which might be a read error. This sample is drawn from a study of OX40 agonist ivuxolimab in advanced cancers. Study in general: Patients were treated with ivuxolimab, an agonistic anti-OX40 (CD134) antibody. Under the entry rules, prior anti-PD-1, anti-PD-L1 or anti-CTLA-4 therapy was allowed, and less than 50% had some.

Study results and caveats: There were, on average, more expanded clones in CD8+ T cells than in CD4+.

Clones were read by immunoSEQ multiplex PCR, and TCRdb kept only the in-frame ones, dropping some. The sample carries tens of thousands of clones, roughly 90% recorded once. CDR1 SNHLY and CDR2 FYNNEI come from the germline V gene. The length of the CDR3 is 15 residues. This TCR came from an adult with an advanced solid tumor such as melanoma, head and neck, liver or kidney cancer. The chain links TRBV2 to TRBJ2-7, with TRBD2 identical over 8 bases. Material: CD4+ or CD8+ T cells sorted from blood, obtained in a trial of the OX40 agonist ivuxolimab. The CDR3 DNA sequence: TGTGCCAGCAGTGAAATGAGGGTTAAGAGCGGGAGCCCCAACTTC. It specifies CASSEMRVKSGSPNF.